Detailed here is one T cell receptor (beta chain). The data were obtained in a study of blood T cell repertoires in COVID-19. CDR1 is SGHTA, CDR2 FQGNSA, per germline. The CDR3 extends over 14 amino acids. Trimming took 0 bases from V and 5 from J, leaving 7 bases between them. Generated by immunoSEQ multiplex PCR, the TCRdb table keeps only in-frame clones and is missing some. The sample lists tens of thousands of clones; 81% were seen once. The chain has TRBV7-2 and TRBJ2-2; a possible D gene is TRBD2 (5 bases). This clonotype originated in a man aged 65-85 years with COVID-19, enrolled during active disease. The sample consisted of peripheral blood. Written as DNA, the CDR3 is TGTGCCAGCAGCTTAGCCCAGCGGACCGGGGAGCTGTTTTTT. Translation: CASSLAQRTGELFF. Full variable domain (missing parts from reference TRBV7-2 and TRBJ2-2): GAGVSQSPSNKVTEKGKDVELRCDPISGHTALYWYRQSLGQGLEFLIYFQGNSAPDKSGLPSDRFSAERTGGSVSTLTIQRTQQEDSAVYLCASSLAQRTGELFFGEGSRLTVL.